This TCR beta chain stems from a study of blood T cell repertoires in COVID-19. Libraries were prepared by immunoSEQ multiplex PCR; TCRdb keeps only in-frame clonotypes and omits some of them. The sample carries some 150,000 clones, roughly 87% recorded once. Germline V gene lookup returns CDR1 SGHRS and CDR2 YFSETQ. V shed 0 bases and J 8 bases; nucleotides not matched to a gene: 9. The CDR3 covers 16 residues. Source material: peripheral blood. This receptor was taken from a woman in her fifties or sixties who had recovered from COVID-19. The chain links TRBV5-1 to TRBJ2-1; 9 bases are shared with TRBD2. CDR3 sequence (DNA): TGCGCCAGCAGCTTGGCGCCTAGCGGGGTTGGGGATGAGCAGTTCTTC. Translated: CASSLAPSGVGDEQFF.